This TCR beta chain was observed in a study of CD8 T cells in ankylosing spondylitis. Regarding the study as a whole: There was reportedly significant enrichment of clones that were disease-linked in matched ankylosing spondylitis synovial fluid. A TCR beta motif of several highly homologous variants appeared characteristic of ankylosing spondylitis blood.

Scientists made TCR beta libraries using quantitative 5'-RACE with molecular barcodes. TCRdb reprocessed the 5' RACE reads with MiXCR, giving one entry per CDR3 protein. The table records approximately 540,000 distinct CDR3 sequences, about an eighth of them present only once. The sample holds many counts of this clonotype. Its cognate antigen is unknown. V was clipped by 4 bases and J by 5 bases, with 9 bases between them. Germline V gene sequence: CDR1 SQVTM, CDR2 ANQGSEA. The CDR3 totals 12 residues. The V and J genes are TRBV29-1 and TRBJ1-5; perhaps TRBD1 as D (5 bases). The receptor's source is a male donor with ankylosing spondylitis. The source material was blood, either unsorted or a sorted T cell fraction (not recorded which). The CDR3 loop reads CSVGGNHQPQHF. Here the CDR3 DNA reads TGCAGCGTTGGGGGGAATCATCAGCCCCAGCATTTT.